The 27 T cell receptor beta chains listed next were all sequenced from one sample in a study of shared clonotypes between healthy human individuals. Data came from immunoSEQ multiplex PCR; TCRdb stores just in-frame clones and leaves some out. Here the sample spans over 1.5 million clones, approximately 98% being singletons. The sample comprised naive CD4+ T cells sorted from blood. Sample subset: CD45RA+ positively selected. Source of these receptors: a man aged 25-40 years in good health.

The chain uses TRBV19 and TRBJ2-5, with 9 nucleotides matching TRBD1. V lost 5 bases and J lost 3; bases outside the gene matches: 19. Germline lookup yields CDR1 LNHDA and CDR2 SQIVND (reference sequence). There are 19 residues in the CDR3. The DNA of the CDR3 is TGTGCCAGTAGTCTACCCCCGGGACAGGGTCGAAAACCCGAAGAGACCCAGTACTTC. Protein product: CASSLPPGQGRKPEETQYF.

V is TRBV5-4 and J is TRBJ2-5, with TRBD1 matching 10 bases. V trimming: 6 bases; J trimming: 3 bases; junction bases outside the gene matches: 14. Germline loops: CDR1 SGHNT, CDR2 YYREEE (reference sequence). CDR3 length: 17 amino acids. CDR3 bases: TGTGCCAGCATAGGACAGGGGGGCGCTGGGCCAAAAGAGACCCAGTACTTC. Translated, it gives CASIGQGGAGPKETQYF.

Of note for this clone: At the DNA level, this CDR3 is encoded by other sequences in the same sample as well. The V and J genes are TRBV5-1 and TRBJ2-3; TRBD2 matches 10 bases. Trimming took 2 bases from V and 5 from J; bases not matched to a gene: 5. The germline gives CDR1 SGHRS, CDR2 YFSETQ. The CDR3 covers 15 residues. The chain's CDR3 is CASSLGLAGEDTQYF. The DNA for the CDR3 is TGCGCCAGCAGCTTAGGGCTAGCGGGAGAAGATACGCAGTATTTT.

V is TRBV5-1 and J is TRBJ1-5; the D gene is possibly TRBD1 (6 bases). Trimming left V 0 bases short and J 6 bases short, with 13 bases between. The CDR3 runs to 15 residues. Germline CDR1 reads SGHRS; CDR2 reads YFSETQ. The CDR3, as DNA: TGCGCCAGCAGCTTGGCCCCGGACAGTCCTCAGCCCCAGCATTTT. Translating it yields CASSLAPDSPQPQHF. Complete variable domain (other parts from reference TRBV5-1 and TRBJ1-5): KAGVTQTPRYLIKTRGQQVTLSCSPISGHRSVSWYQQTPGQGLQFLFEYFSETQRNKGNFPGRFSGRQFSNSRSEMNVSTLELGDSALYLCASSLAPDSPQPQHFGDGTRLSIL.

V usage is TRBV6-5 and J usage is TRBJ2-1; perhaps TRBD2 as D (5 bases). Germline lookup yields CDR1 MNHEY and CDR2 SVGAGI. V gave up 2 bases and J gave up 6 bases, with 11 bases separating them. CDR3 length: 14 amino acids. This CDR3 reads CASSYLSSINEQFF. Written as DNA, the CDR3 is TGTGCCAGCAGTTACCTATCTAGCATCAATGAGCAGTTCTTC.

The chain has TRBV2 and TRBJ2-3; D remains unclear. Trimming removed 6 bases at V and 3 bases at J, with 19 bases between. There are 16 residues in the CDR3. Germline values: CDR1 SNHLY, CDR2 FYNNEI. CDR3 in DNA: TGTGCCAGCAGACTCTCAGCCGCCTTGAATACAGATACGCAGTATTTT. Translating gives CASRLSAALNTDTQYF.

The V gene is TRBV7-2, the J gene TRBJ2-7; D gene ambiguous. Germline CDR1 reads SGHTA; CDR2 reads FQGNSA. V shed 3 bases and J shed 1 base, with 10 bases lying between them. The CDR3 runs 14 residues. Here the CDR3 DNA reads TGTGCCAGCAGCTTCGGCCGGCTTTCCTACGAGCAGTACTTC. It is translated as CASSFGRLSYEQYF. Filled out from reference TRBV7-2 and TRBJ2-7, the complete variable domain reads GAGVSQSPSNKVTEKGKDVELRCDPISGHTALYWYRQSLGQGLEFLIYFQGNSAPDKSGLPSDRFSAERTGGSVSTLTIQRTQQEDSAVYLCASSFGRLSYEQYFGPGTRLTVT.

This rearrangement joins TRBV7-9 to TRBJ2-7, with D perhaps matching TRBD1 (6 bases). Trimming took off 7 bases at V and 6 bases at J, with 13 bases between the two ends. The germline V gene encodes CDR1 SEHNR and CDR2 FQNEAQ (reference sequence). The CDR3 contains 12 residues. DNA of the CDR3: TGTGCCAGCACCATACAGGGTTTCGAGCAGTACTTC. Its translation is CASTIQGFEQYF.

The chain has TRBV30 and TRBJ2-5, with TRBD1 matching 8 bases. Germline V gives CDR1 GTSNPN, CDR2 SVGIG (reference sequence). With 3 bases clipped from V and 4 bases from J, the junction kept 7 bases outside the gene matches. This CDR3 has 14 residues. CDR3 in DNA: TGTGCCTGGAGGATCAGGGGGCTCGTAGAGACCCAGTACTTC. It translates to CAWRIRGLVETQYF.

The chain has TRBV27 and TRBJ1-4, with 11 bases that match TRBD1. Germline assignment: CDR1 MNHEY and CDR2 SMNVEV (reference sequence). The ends lost 6 bases at V and 2 bases at J; junction bases unmatched: 8. The CDR3 consists of 17 residues. The CDR3 sequence is CASRRTGGERTNEKLFF. Written as DNA, the CDR3 is TGTGCCAGCAGGCGGACAGGGGGCGAACGCACTAATGAAAAACTGTTTTTT.

This chain uses TRBV7-8 with TRBJ1-2; 10 bases are a match to TRBD1. V was pared by 1 base and J by 2 bases, with 4 bases of the junction left unmatched. CDR1 SGHVS and CDR2 FQNEAQ come from the germline V gene. The CDR3 has 16 amino acids. This CDR3 is CASSLVGQGVNYGYTF. CDR3 DNA sequence: TGTGCCAGCAGCTTAGTCGGACAGGGGGTAAACTATGGCTACACCTTC.

V is TRBV7-9 and J is TRBJ1-4, with TRBD1 identical over 10 bases. After removal of 2 bases from V and 8 bases from J, the junction contained 8 bases not matched to a gene. CDR1 and CDR2 (germline): SEHNR, FQNEAQ (reference sequence). The CDR3 consists of 16 residues. The CDR3 region has the DNA TGTGCCAGCAGCTTAAGGGCGGACAGGGGGAGAGAAAAACTGTTTTTT. Its translation: CASSLRADRGREKLFF.

In its sample, this clone was seen a few times. The rearrangement uses TRBV11-1 and TRBJ2-2, with D perhaps matching TRBD2 (5 bases). The germline V and J ends were trimmed by 1 base and 6 bases, with 12 bases remaining between them. CDR1 is SGHAT, CDR2 FQDESV, per germline (reference sequence). The CDR3 loop spans 15 amino acids. The CDR3 region is CASSLGLGAPGELFF. Written as DNA, the CDR3 is TGTGCCAGCAGCTTAGGCTTGGGAGCCCCCGGGGAGCTGTTTTTT.

The rearrangement uses TRBV28 and TRBJ2-2; D gene unclear. The CDR3 consists of 14 residues. Trimming took off 8 bases at V and 2 bases at J, with 12 bases between the two ends. Looked up from germline, CDR1 is MDHEN and CDR2 is SYDVKM. DNA of the CDR3: TGTGCCAGCTGCTCAGCTGGAAACACCGGGGAGCTGTTTTTT. Translation gives CASCSAGNTGELFF.

This chain connects TRBV5-6 to TRBJ1-1; 10 bases are a match to TRBD1. J was trimmed by 4 bases and V by 4 bases; bases with no gene match: 4. This CDR3 has 14 amino acids. CDR1 SGHDT and CDR2 YYEEEE come from the germline V gene. Written as DNA, the CDR3 is TGTGCCAGCAGCCCAAGGACAGGGGGCACTGAAGCTTTCTTT. This translates into CASSPRTGGTEAFF. Looking up the rest from reference TRBV5-6 and TRBJ1-1 gives the full variable domain: DAGVTQSPTHLIKTRGQQVTLRCSPKSGHDTVSWYQQALGQGPQFIFQYYEEEERQRGNFPDRFSGHQFPNYSSELNVNALLLGDSALYLCASSPRTGGTEAFFGQGTRLTVV.

V usage is TRBV7-9 and J usage is TRBJ1-1; 7 nucleotides agree with TRBD1. CDR3 size: 16 residues. The germline CDR1 and CDR2 sequences are SEHNR and FQNEAQ (reference sequence). The J segment lost 10 bases and the V segment lost 4 bases, leaving 18 bases of the junction unmatched. CDR3 residues: CASSSTWAGQPRGAFF. Written as DNA, the CDR3 is TGTGCCAGCAGCTCGACTTGGGCGGGACAGCCGCGCGGAGCTTTCTTT.

This CDR3 reads CASSGTGVETQYF. The CDR3 DNA follows: TGTGCCAGCAGCGGGACAGGGGTCGAGACCCAGTACTTC. J is TRBJ2-5 and V is TRBV5-5; 10 nucleotides align to TRBD1. From germline, CDR1 is SGHKS and CDR2 YYEKEE (reference sequence). With V trimmed by 4 bases and J by 5 bases, 2 bases remained unmatched. CDR3 length equals 13 residues.

The V gene is TRBV11-2, the J gene TRBJ2-5, with 10 bases aligning to TRBD1. CDR1 is SGHAT and CDR2 is FQNNGV in the germline V gene. The CDR3 totals 15 residues. With 3 bases clipped from V and 2 bases from J, the junction kept 3 bases outside the gene matches. This chain's CDR3 is CASSLSGQGQETQYF. The DNA of the CDR3 is TGTGCCAGCAGCTTGTCGGGACAGGGGCAAGAGACCCAGTACTTC.

V and J are TRBV4-1 and TRBJ2-1, with TRBD2 identical over 10 bases. Germline V CDR1 and CDR2: MGHRA, YSYEKL. J was trimmed by 5 bases and V by 5 bases; bases with no gene match: 3. This CDR3 is 14 amino acids long. This chain's CDR3 is CASSLGLANNEQFF. CDR3 DNA: TGCGCCAGCAGCTTGGGACTAGCGAACAATGAGCAGTTCTTC.

The chain is built from TRBV5-1 and TRBJ2-3; D is possibly TRBD1 (5 bases). Trimming took off 0 bases at V and 6 bases at J, with 14 bases between the two ends. Germline values: CDR1 SGHRS, CDR2 YFSETQ. There are 15 residues in the CDR3. The CDR3 loop is CASSLADSGADTQYF. In DNA form, the CDR3 reads TGCGCCAGCAGCTTGGCCGACAGTGGTGCGGATACGCAGTATTTT.

This clone was counted a single time. This chain joins TRBV14 and TRBJ2-3; unclear D gene. With 5 bases removed from V and 3 bases from J, the gap between germline ends came to 9 bases. The germline V gene encodes CDR1 SGHDN and CDR2 FVKESK. The CDR3 runs 13 residues. Written as DNA, the CDR3 is TGTGCCAGCAGCGCCCGGACGACAGATACGCAGTATTTT. Translation: CASSARTTDTQYF.

The V call is TRBV19, the J call TRBJ2-3; possibly TRBD2 for D (6 bases). Germline V gene sequence: CDR1 LNHDA, CDR2 SQIVND (reference sequence). With 6 bases removed from V and 4 bases from J, the gap between germline ends came to 11 bases. This CDR3 has 13 amino acids. The CDR3 loop is CASRRGTADTQYF. The CDR3 region has the DNA TGTGCCAGTAGGCGGGGCACGGCAGATACGCAGTATTTT.

This sequence joins TRBV7-6 and TRBJ2-2, with D hard to call. Trimming removed 6 bases from V and 7 bases from J, with 15 bases in between. Germline V gives CDR1 SGHVS, CDR2 FNYEAQ. CDR3 length: 14 amino acids. DNA for the CDR3: TGTGCCAGCAGAGACCCTTTACCAAACGGGGAGCTGTTTTTT. Residues: CASRDPLPNGELFF.

The chain carries TRBV7-8 and TRBJ2-7; D is tentatively TRBD1 or TRBD2 (6 bases each). The CDR3 spans 13 residues. The germline V and J ends were trimmed by 5 bases and 7 bases, with 15 bases remaining between them. The germline V gene has CDR1 SGHVS and CDR2 FQNEAQ. CDR3 loop: CASSSLGGSEQYF. The DNA of the CDR3 is TGTGCCAGCAGCAGCCTGGGGGGCAGTGAGCAGTACTTC.

This clone came up once. Here the CDR3 reads CASSLERSDTQYF. The CDR3 coding sequence is TGTGCCAGCAGCTTAGAAAGGTCAGATACGCAGTATTTT. The chain combines TRBV11-1 with TRBJ2-3, with D hard to call. Germline V gives CDR1 SGHAT, CDR2 FQDESV (reference sequence). CDR3 size: 13 residues. V was shortened by 1 base and J by 4 bases, with 6 bases between the two germline ends. Supplemented by reference TRBV11-1 and TRBJ2-3, the full variable domain reads EAEVAQSPRYKITEKSQAVAFWCDPISGHATLYWYRQILGQGPELLVQFQDESVVDDSQLPKDRFSAERLKGVDSTLKIQPAELGDSAMYLCASSLERSDTQYFGPGTRLTVL.

The chain joins TRBV7-9 to TRBJ2-6; no reliable D call. The germline CDR1 and CDR2 sequences are SEHNR and FQNEAQ (reference sequence). The CDR3 is made up of 16 amino acids. The germline V and J ends were trimmed by 2 bases and 2 bases, with 10 bases remaining between them. CDR3 in DNA: TGTGCCAGCAGCTTAAGAGAGCACCCTGGGGCCAACGTCCTGACTTTC. Translation: CASSLREHPGANVLTF.

The rearrangement joins TRBV5-1 to TRBJ2-2; D is tentatively TRBD1 or TRBD2 (5 bases each). V was clipped by 4 bases and J by 3 bases, with 13 bases between them. Germline CDR1 SGHRS, CDR2 YFSETQ. This CDR3 contains 15 residues. The CDR3 DNA sequence: TGCGCCAGCAGCCTCAGGGTGGGGGACACCGGGGAGCTGTTTTTT. This codes for CASSLRVGDTGELFF.